One sample yielded the 16 T cell receptor beta chains listed below, sequenced in a study of tumor-infiltrating lymphocytes in primary liver carcinoma. Each 20-30 mg portion of unsorted bulk tissue served as the source for co-extraction of RNA and DNA. Production of TCR beta cDNA used around 460 ng total RNA together with a constant-region primer. Nested multiplex PCR, run for three rounds with slightly modified ARM-PCR, yielded TCR beta libraries. The first two PCR rounds used TRBV1-TRBV30 primers with a Cbeta primer, roughly 10 cycles each. TCRdb ran MiXCR on the multiplex PCR reads and lists one entry per CDR3 protein. The sample has over 35,000 distinct CDR3 sequences; roughly 80% are singletons. The sequencing input was liver tumor tissue from sampling region 4. Regarding subset: tumor region T4, right-lateral pole. The source of these receptors is a man between 35 and 55 years old with primary liver carcinoma and hepatitis B virus infection.

As regards this clonotype: This CDR3 fails to terminate in the conserved phenylalanine or tryptophan, so it likely reflects a read error. It is unclear where the CDR3 begins or ends on the DNA, so no DNA is shown, and the CDR3 is as TCRdb lists it. This chain connects TRBV29-1 to TRBJ1-1. The CDR3 region is 11 residues in length, termini included. CDR1 and CDR2 from the germline V gene are SQVTM and ANQGSEA. CDR3 region: CSVRDNAEAIS.

For this clonotype: The CDR3 does not end in the conserved phenylalanine or tryptophan, so this is likely a read error. CDR3 bases: TGTGCCACCAGTGAACTTCAAGGCGGGCAGTTCTTG. Translating gives CATSELQGGQFL. The V call is TRBV24-1, the J call TRBJ2-1; D unclear. The CDR3 has 12 amino acids. V lost 4 bases, J lost 12 bases, and 12 bases lay in between. Per the germline V gene, CDR1 is KGHDR and CDR2 is SFDVKD.

For this clonotype: The conserved phenylalanine or tryptophan is not found at the CDR3 terminus, so this likely reflects a read error. The V gene is TRBV12-5, the J gene TRBJ2-7; D assignment may be TRBD1 or TRBD2 (5 bases each). This CDR3 spans 13 amino acids. Germline V gene data show CDR1 as LGHNT and CDR2 as FRNRAP. This CDR3 reads CGSEGTGSYKQYL. The CDR3 DNA follows: TGTGGCAGTGAGGGGACCGGTTCCTACAAGCAGTACCTC.

This clonotype was seen more than once but under ten times. As the CDR3 is not closed by the conserved phenylalanine or tryptophan, this likely results from a read error. V and J are TRBV10-2 and TRBJ2-7; D unresolved. The CDR3 is made up of 14 amino acids. Germline CDR1 reads WSHSY; CDR2 reads SAAADI. CDR3 coding DNA: TGCGGCAGCATAGACAACTGGGGTCGACCCGAGCAGTACTCC. Translation: CGSIDNWGRPEQYS.

The chain joins TRBV7-9 to TRBJ1-1; D is uncertain. V dropped 7 bases and J dropped 7 bases, with 13 bases sitting between them. CDR3 length equals 12 residues. In germline, CDR1 is SEHNR, CDR2 FQNEAQ (reference sequence). CDR3 bases: TGTGCCAGCAAGTCAGAGAGGTTTGAAGCTTTCTTT. Its protein product is CASKSERFEAFF.

The rearrangement joins TRBV7-9 to TRBJ1-4; D ambiguous. Trimming stripped 9 bases from V and 8 bases from J, with 22 bases between. The CDR3 runs 15 residues. CDR1 SEHNR and CDR2 FQNEAQ come from the germline V gene (reference sequence). The CDR3 DNA is TGTGCCAGGGGCTCCGGACGGGATGGAGGAGAAAAACTGTTTTTT. As protein: CARGSGRDGGEKLFF.

As DNA, the CDR3 is TGCAGTGCTGGACGGTTGGTGAATGAGCAGTTCTTC. It encodes CSAGRLVNEQFF. V usage is TRBV20-1 and J usage is TRBJ2-1, with D uncertain. V was shortened by 5 bases and J by 7 bases, with 12 bases between the two germline ends. Per the germline V gene, CDR1 is DFQATT and CDR2 is SNEGSKA (reference sequence). This CDR3 is 12 amino acids long.

A word on this clonotype: No conserved phenylalanine or tryptophan ends this CDR3, so it is likely a read error. The chain combines TRBV11-3 with TRBJ2-1; no firm D call. CDR1 and CDR2 (germline): SGHNT, YENEEA. V lost 8 bases to trimming and J lost 5 bases, with 16 bases between them. The CDR3 sequence is 14 residues long. CDR3 amino acids: CASGSGVSNNEQFL. The CDR3, as DNA: TGTGCCAGCGGCTCAGGCGTCTCGAACAATGAGCAGTTCTTG.

Regarding this clonotype: A junction boundary mismatches the germline segment, possibly from a read error. J is TRBJ2-1 and V is TRBV29-1; 7 bases match TRBD2. The V gene's germline CDR1 is SQVTM and CDR2 ANQGSEA. The CDR3 loop spans 15 amino acids. Here the CDR3 reads CSVRLAGGFYNEQLF. DNA for the CDR3: TGCAGCGTTAGACTAGCTGGAGGGTTTTACAATGAGCAGCTCTTC.

Comment on this clonotype: This is likely a read error, given that the CDR3 carries no conserved phenylalanine or tryptophan at its end. The chain employs TRBV12-3 or TRBV12-4 and TRBJ2-5; D unresolved. V gave up 5 bases and J gave up 4 bases, with 11 bases separating them. This CDR3 has 13 residues. The CDR3 region has the DNA TGTGCCAGCAGTCGAAGCTGGACAGAGACCCAGTACCTC. It codes for CASSRSWTETQYL.

Of note for this clonotype: The junction shows a germline mismatch at one end, possibly a read error. The chain recombines TRBV5-1 with TRBJ2-3; 12 bases agree with TRBD2. CDR1 is SGHRS, CDR2 YFSETQ, per germline. There are 16 residues in the CDR3. The CDR3 region has the DNA TGTGCCAGCAGGGAGACTAGCGGGAGTTCCACAGATACGCAGTATTTT. Protein product: CASRETSGSSTDTQYF.

The rearrangement joins TRBV5-1 to TRBJ1-3, with D unclear. The germline V gene encodes CDR1 SGHRS and CDR2 YFSETQ. This CDR3 has 18 amino acids. Trimming shortened V by 1 base and J by 2 bases, and 19 bases separated the two germline ends. CDR3 in DNA: TGCGCCAGCAGCTTGTCTTCGCCCATAAATGGGACTGGAAACACCATATATTTT. This codes for CASSLSSPINGTGNTIYF.

The chain joins TRBV4-3 to TRBJ1-6; 7 bases match TRBD1. This CDR3 has 16 residues. The ends lost 10 bases at V and 7 bases at J; junction bases unmatched: 16. In germline, CDR1 is LGHNA, CDR2 YSLEER. CDR3 coding DNA: TGCGCCAATAGCTCCTGGGACAGAGGAAGGAATTCACCCCTCCACTTT. Protein product: CANSSWDRGRNSPLHF.

A remark on this clonotype: This CDR3 fails to terminate in the conserved phenylalanine or tryptophan, so it likely reflects a read error. The DNA is omitted, as the CDR3 cannot be located on it reliably, and the CDR3 follows TCRdb's listing. The genes are TRBV11-1 and TRBJ2-7; the table's D call TRBD2 went unverified against the DNA. Germline V gene data show CDR1 as SGHAT and CDR2 as FQDESV (reference sequence). A total of 15 residues make up the CDR3, ends included. The CDR3 here is CASSSYRDSSYEEYL.

Many counts were recorded for this clonotype. The chain recombines TRBV24-1 with TRBJ2-1; 13 bases are shared with TRBD2. J was trimmed by 8 bases and V by 7 bases; bases with no gene match: 1. The CDR3 covers 13 residues. Germline V gene lookup returns CDR1 KGHDR and CDR2 SFDVKD. CDR3: CATRLAGGDEQFF. CDR3 DNA: TGTGCCACCAGACTAGCGGGAGGGGATGAGCAGTTCTTC.

This clonotype showed up just a few times. V and J are TRBV5-1 and TRBJ2-5, with D possibly being TRBD2 (5 bases). Trimming stripped 5 bases from V and 4 bases from J, with 15 bases between. This CDR3 comprises 14 residues. Germline V lookup: CDR1 SGHRS, CDR2 YFSETQ. CDR3: CASRSWRLRETQYF. DNA of the CDR3: TGCGCCAGCAGGAGCTGGAGGCTTCGAGAGACCCAGTACTTC.